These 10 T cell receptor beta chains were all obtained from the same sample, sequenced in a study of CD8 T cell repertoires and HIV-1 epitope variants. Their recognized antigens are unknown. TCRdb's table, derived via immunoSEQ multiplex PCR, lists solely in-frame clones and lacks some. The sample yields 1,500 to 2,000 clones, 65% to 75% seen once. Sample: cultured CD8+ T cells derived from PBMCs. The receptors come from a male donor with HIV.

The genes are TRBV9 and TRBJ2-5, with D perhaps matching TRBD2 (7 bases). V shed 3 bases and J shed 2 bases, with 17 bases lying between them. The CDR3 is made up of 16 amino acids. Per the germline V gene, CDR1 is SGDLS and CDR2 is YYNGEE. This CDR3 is CASSGRGGERQETQYF. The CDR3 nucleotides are TGTGCCAGCAGCGGACGAGGGGGGGAGAGACAAGAGACCCAGTACTTC.

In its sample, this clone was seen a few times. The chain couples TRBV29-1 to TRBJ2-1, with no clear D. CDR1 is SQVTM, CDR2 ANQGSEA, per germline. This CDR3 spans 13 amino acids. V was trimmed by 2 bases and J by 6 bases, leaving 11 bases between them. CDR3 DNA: TGCAGCGTTGAACCGGACCCTGGCAATGAGCAGTTCTTC. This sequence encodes CSVEPDPGNEQFF.

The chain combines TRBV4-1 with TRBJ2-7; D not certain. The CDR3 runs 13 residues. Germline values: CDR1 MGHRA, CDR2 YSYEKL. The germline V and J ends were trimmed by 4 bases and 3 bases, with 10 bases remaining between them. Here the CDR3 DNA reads TGCGCCAGCAGCCGTATACTCGACTACGAGCAGTACTTC. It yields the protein CASSRILDYEQYF.

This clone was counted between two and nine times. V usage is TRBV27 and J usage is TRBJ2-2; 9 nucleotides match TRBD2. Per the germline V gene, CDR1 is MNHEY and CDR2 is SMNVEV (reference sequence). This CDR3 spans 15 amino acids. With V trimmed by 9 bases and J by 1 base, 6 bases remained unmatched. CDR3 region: CARKLAGRNTGELFF. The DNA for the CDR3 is TGTGCCAGGAAGCTAGCGGGGAGGAACACCGGGGAGCTGTTTTTT.

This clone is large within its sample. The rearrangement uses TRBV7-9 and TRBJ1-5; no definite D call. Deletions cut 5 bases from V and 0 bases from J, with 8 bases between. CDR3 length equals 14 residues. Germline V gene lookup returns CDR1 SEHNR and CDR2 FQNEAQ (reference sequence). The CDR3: CASSPSYSNQPQHF. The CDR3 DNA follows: TGTGCCAGCAGCCCGAGCTATAGCAATCAGCCCCAGCATTTT. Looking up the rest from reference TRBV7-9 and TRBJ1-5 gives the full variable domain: DTGVSQNPRHKITKRGQNVTFRCDPISEHNRLYWYRQTLGQGPEFLTYFQNEAQLEKSRLLSDRFSAERPKGSFSTLEIQRTEQGDSAMYLCASSPSYSNQPQHFGDGTRLSIL.

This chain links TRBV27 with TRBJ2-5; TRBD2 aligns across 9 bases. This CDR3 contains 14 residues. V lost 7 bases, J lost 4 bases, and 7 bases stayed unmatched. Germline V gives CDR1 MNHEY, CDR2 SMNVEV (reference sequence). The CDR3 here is CASTSAGGSETQYF. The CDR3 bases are TGTGCCAGCACTTCAGCGGGGGGATCAGAGACCCAGTACTTC.

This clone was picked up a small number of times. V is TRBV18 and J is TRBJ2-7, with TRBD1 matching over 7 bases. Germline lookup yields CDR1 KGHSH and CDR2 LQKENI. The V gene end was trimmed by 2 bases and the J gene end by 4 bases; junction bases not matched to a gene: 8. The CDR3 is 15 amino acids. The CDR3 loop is CASSPSQGGLYEQYF. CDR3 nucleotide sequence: TGTGCCAGCTCACCATCTCAAGGGGGCCTTTACGAGCAGTACTTC.

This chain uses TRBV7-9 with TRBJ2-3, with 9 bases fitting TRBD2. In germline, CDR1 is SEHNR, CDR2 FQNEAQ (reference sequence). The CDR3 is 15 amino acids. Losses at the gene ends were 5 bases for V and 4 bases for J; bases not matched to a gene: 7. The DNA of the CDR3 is TGTGCCAGCAGCGCAGCGGGGGGCTCGGCAGATACGCAGTATTTT. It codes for CASSAAGGSADTQYF.

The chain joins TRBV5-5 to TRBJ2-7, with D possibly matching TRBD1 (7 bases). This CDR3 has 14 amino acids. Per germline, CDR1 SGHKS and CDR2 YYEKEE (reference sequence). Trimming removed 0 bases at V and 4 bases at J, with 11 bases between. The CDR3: CASSLEGAGYEQYF. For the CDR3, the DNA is TGTGCCAGCAGCTTGGAGGGGGCGGGGTACGAGCAGTACTTC.

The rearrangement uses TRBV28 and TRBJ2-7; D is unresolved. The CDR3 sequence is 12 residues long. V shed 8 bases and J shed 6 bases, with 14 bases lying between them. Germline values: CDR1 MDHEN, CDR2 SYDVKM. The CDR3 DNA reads TGTGCCAGCCGCGCATCACAGACCGAGCAGTACTTC. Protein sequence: CASRASQTEQYF.